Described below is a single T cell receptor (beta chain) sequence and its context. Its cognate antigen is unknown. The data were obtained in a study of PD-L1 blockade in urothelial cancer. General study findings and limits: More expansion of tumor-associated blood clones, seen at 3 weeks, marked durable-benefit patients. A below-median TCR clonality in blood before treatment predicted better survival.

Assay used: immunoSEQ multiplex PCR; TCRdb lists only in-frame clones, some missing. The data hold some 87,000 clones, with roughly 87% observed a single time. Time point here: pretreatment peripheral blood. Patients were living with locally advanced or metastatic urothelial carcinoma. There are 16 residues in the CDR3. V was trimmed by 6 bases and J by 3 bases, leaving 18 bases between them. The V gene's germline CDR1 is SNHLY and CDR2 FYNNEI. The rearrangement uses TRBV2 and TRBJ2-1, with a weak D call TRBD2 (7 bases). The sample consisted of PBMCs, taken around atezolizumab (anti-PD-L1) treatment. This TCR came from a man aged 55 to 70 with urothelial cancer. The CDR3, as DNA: TGTGCCAGCAGCCGCCTGCCGGGGGGCGTCTACAATGAGCAGTTCTTC. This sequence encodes CASSRLPGGVYNEQFF.